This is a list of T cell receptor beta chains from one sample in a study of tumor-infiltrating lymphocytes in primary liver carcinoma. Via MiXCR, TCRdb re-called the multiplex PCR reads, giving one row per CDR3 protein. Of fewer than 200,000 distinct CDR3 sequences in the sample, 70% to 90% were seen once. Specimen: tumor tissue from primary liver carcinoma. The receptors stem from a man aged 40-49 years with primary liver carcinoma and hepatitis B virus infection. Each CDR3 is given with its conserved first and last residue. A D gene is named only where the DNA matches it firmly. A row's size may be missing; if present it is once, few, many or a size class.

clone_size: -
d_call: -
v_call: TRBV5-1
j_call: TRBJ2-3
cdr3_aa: CTSSLQGGGTDTQYF
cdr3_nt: TGCACCAGCAGCCTTCAGGGAGGCGGCACAGATACGCAGTATTTT

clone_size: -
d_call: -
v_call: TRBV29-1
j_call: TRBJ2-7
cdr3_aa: CSVIFRQPGFYEHYF
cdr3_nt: TGCAGCGTCATTTTTCGACAGCCAGGATTCTACGAGCATTATTTC

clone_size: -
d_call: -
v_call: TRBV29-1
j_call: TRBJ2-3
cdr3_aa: CSVVGGWTDTKYF
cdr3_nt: TGCAGCGTTGTGGGAGGCTGGACAGATACGAAGTATTTT

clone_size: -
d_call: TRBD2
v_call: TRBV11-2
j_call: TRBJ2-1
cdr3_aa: CGISLWIGRVVNEQFF
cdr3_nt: TGTGGCATCAGCTTATGGATCGGGAGGGTTGTAAATGAGCAGTTCTTC

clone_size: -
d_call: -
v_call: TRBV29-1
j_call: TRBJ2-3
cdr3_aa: CSTRPRERGIDTQYF
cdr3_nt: TGCAGCACCCGGCCGCGCGAGAGGGGCATAGATACCCAGTATTTC

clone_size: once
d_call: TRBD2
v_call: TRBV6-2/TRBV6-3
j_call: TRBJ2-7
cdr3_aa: CANKPGGPTSTYEQYF
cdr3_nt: TGTGCCAACAAACCGGGAGGCCCCACATCCACCTACGAGCAGTACTTC

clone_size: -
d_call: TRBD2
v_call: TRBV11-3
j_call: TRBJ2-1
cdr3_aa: CVSSLAVAGGRSEQFF
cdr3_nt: TGTGTCAGCAGCTTAGCTGTAGCGGGAGGGCGAAGTGAACAGTTCTTC

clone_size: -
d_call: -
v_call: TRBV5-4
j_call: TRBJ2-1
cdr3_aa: CVSSSSYNEQFF
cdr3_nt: TGTGTCAGCAGTAGCTCTTACAATGAGCAGTTCTTC

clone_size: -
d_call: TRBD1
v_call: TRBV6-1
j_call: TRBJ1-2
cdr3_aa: CASSEVILTGVSGYTF
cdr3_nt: TGTGCCAGCAGTGAAGTAATTCTGACAGGGGTCAGTGGCTACACATTC

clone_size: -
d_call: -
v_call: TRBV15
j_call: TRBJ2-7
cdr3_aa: CATSMPKGGHGQYF
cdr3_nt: TGTGCCACCAGCATGCCCAAAGGCGGGCACGGGCAGTACTTC

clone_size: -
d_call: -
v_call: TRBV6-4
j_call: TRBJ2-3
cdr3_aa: CASAVPKSTDRQYF
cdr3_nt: TGTGCCAGCGCCGTCCCCAAAAGCACAGATAGGCAGTATTTT

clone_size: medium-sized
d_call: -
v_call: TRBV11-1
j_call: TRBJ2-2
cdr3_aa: CASSLWANTGELFF
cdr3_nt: TGTGCCAGCAGCTTATGGGCAAACACCGGGGAGCTGTTTTTT

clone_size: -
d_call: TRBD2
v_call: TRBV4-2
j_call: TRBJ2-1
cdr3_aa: CASSPDLAGPLNEQFF
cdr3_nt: TGTGCCAGCAGCCCGGACCTAGCGGGACCCCTCAATGAGCAGTTCTTC

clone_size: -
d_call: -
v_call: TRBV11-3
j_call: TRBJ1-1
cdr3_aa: CAISKATGTETFF
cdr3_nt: TGTGCCATCAGCAAAGCCACGGGCACTGAAACTTTCTTT

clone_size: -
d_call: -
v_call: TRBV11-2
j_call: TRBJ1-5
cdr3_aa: CASSLGDTNWAQPQHF
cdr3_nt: TGTGCCAGCAGCTTAGGAGACACGAATTGGGCTCAGCCCCAGCATTTT

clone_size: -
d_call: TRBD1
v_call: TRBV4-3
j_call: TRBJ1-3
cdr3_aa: CASTQAATGCGNTIYF
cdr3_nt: TGCGCCAGCACCCAAGCCGCGACAGGGTGTGGAAACACCATATATTTT

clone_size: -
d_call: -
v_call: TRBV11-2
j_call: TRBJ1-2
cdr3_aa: CASNLTGVSGYTF
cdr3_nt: TGTGCCAGCAATTTAACGGGAGTATCTGGCTACACCTTC

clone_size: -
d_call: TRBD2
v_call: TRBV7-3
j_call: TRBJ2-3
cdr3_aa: CASSSGTSATDTQYF
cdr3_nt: TGTGCCAGCAGCTCCGGAACTAGCGCCACAGATACGCAGTATTTT

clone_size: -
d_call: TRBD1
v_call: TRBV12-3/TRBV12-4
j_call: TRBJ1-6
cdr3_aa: CVGSLGQYNSPLHF
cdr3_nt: TGTGTCGGCAGTTTGGGACAGTATAATTCACCCCTCCACTTT

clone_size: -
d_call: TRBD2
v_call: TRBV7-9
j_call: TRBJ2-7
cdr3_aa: CARSWAGDEQYF
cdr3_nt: TGTGCCAGAAGCTGGGCGGGGGACGAACAGTACTTC

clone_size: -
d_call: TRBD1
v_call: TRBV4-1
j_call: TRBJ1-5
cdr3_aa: CASSLRAGGNKPQHF
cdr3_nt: TGCGCCAGCAGTCTTCGGGCAGGGGGCAATAAGCCCCAGCATTTT

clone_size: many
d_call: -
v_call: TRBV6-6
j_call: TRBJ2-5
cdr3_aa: CASSPVAETQYF
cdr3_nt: TGTGCCAGCAGCCCTGTCGCGGAGACCCAGTACTTC

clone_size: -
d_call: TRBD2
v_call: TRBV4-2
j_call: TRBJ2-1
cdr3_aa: CASNPKGSLAGNNEQFF
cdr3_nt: TGTGCCAGCAACCCTAAAGGTTCACTAGCGGGTAACAATGAGCAGTTCTTC

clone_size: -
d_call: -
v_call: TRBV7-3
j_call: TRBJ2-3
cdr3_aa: CASSFRGFTDTQYF
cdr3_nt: TGTGCCAGCAGCTTCCGGGGGTTCACAGATACGCAGTATTTT

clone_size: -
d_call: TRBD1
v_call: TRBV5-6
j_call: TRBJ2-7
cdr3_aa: CASSVTGAREGQNSYEQYF
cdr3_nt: TGTGCCAGCAGCGTCACAGGGGCCCGCGAGGGGCAGAACTCGTACGAGCAGTACTTC

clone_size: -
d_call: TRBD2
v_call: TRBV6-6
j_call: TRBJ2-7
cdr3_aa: CANRTTSGTYEQYF
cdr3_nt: TGTGCCAACAGAACGACTAGCGGCACCTACGAGCAGTACTTC

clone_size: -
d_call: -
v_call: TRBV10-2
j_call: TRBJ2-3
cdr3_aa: CASSIGLPRNADTQYF
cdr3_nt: TGCGCCAGCAGTATTGGACTCCCGAGAAACGCAGATACTCAGTATTTT

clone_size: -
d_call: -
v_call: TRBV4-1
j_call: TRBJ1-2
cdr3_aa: CASSQEGYPHAAQPNYGYTF
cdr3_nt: TGCGCCAGCAGCCAAGAGGGGTACCCCCACGCTGCCCAACCTAACTATGGCTACACCTTC

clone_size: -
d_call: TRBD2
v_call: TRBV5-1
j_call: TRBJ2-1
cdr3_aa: CASGLRTSENEEFF
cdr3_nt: TGCGCCAGCGGCTTGCGGACTAGCGAGAATGAGGAGTTCTTC

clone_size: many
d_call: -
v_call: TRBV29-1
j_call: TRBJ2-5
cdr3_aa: CSVAHTQETQYF
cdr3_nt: TGCAGCGTTGCACATACCCAAGAGACCCAGTACTTC

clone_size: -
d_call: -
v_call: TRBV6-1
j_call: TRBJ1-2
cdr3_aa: CACSSQGTGGYTF
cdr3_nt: TGTGCCTGCAGTTCCCAGGGGACCGGTGGCTACACCTTC

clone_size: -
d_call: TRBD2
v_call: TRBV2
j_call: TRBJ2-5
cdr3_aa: CASNGLASQETQYF
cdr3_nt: TGTGCCAGCAACGGACTAGCGTCCCAAGAGACCCAGTACTTC

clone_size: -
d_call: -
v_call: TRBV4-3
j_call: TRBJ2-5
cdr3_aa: CASSKNPKETEYF
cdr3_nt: TGCGCCAGCAGCAAGAATCCCAAAGAGACCGAGTACTTC

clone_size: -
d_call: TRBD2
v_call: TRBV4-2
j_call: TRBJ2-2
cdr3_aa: CTGSQDPVGGKLFF
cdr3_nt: TGTACCGGCAGCCAAGATCCGGTGGGAGGGAAGCTGTTTTTT

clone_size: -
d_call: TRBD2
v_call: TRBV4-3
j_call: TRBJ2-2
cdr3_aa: CASSQVRGTGKLFF
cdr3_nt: TGCGCCAGCAGCCAAGTGCGGGGGACCGGGAAGCTGTTTTTT

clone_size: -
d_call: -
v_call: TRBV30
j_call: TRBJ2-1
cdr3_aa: CAWSRPGSKSYNEQFF
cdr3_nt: TGTGCCTGGAGCAGGCCGGGGTCTAAGTCCTACAATGAGCAGTTCTTC

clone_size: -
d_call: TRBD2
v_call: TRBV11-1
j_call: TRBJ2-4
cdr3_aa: CATSLPGTSGTKNLQYF
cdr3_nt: TGTGCCACCAGCCTTCCCGGGACTAGTGGGACCAAAAACCTTCAGTACTTC

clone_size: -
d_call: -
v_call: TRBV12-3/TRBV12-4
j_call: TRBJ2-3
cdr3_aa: CASSNTDTQYF
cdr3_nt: TGTGCCAGCAGTAACACAGATACACAGTATTTT

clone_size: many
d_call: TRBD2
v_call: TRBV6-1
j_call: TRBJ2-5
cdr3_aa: CASSGLAGGKETQYF
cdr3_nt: TGTGCCAGCAGTGGACTAGCGGGAGGGAAAGAGACCCAGTACTTC

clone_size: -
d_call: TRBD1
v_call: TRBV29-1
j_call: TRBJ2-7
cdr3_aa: CTVRQGAYEQYF
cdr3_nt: TGCACCGTCCGACAGGGGGCCTACGAGCAGTACTTC

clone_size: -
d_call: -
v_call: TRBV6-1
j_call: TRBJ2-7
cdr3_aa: CVSSEAMGSPFEQYF
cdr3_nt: TGTGTCAGCAGTGAAGCGATGGGGTCCCCCTTCGAACAGTACTTC

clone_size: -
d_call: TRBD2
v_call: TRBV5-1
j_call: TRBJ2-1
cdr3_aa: CASSSLAGGPNEEFF
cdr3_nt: TGCGCCAGCAGCTCCCTAGCGGGGGGGCCCAATGAGGAGTTCTTC

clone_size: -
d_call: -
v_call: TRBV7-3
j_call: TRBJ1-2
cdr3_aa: CASSPSGAAYYGYTF
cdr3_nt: TGTGCCAGCAGCCCGAGCGGGGCAGCATACTATGGCTACACGTTC

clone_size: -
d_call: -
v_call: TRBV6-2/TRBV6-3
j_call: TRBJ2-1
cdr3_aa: CASSRTRHWGDNEQFF
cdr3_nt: TGTGCCAGTAGTCGAACCCGTCACTGGGGGGACAATGAGCAGTTCTTC

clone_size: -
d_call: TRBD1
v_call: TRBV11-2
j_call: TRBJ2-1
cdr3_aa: CARNFTGVNEQFF
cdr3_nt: TGTGCTAGGAACTTCACAGGGGTCAATGAACAGTTCTTC

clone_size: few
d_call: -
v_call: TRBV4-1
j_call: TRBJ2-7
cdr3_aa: CASSQVPSDAYEQYF
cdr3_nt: TGCGCCAGCAGCCAAGTCCCAAGCGACGCCTACGAGCAGTATTTC

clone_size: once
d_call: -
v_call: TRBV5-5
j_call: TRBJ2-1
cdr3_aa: CANSLDLNERFF
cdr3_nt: TGTGCCAACAGCTTGGACTTGAATGAGCGGTTCTTC

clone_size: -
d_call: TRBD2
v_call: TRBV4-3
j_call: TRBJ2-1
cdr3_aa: CARSLDGGGNEQFF
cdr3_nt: TGCGCCAGAAGCCTGGACGGGGGGGGGAATGAGCAGTTCTTC

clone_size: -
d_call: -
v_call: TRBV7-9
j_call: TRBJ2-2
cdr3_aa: CASSLVPQGWTGDLFF
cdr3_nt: TGTGCCAGCAGCTTAGTTCCTCAGGGTTGGACCGGTGATCTGTTTTTT

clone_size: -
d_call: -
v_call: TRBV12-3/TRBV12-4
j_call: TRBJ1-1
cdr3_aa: CVSSEGTRDEAFF
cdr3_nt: TGTGTCAGCAGTGAAGGGACAAGGGATGAAGCTTTCTTT

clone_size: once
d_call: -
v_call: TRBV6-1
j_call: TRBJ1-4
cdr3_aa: CASSEGGIAPNEKLFF
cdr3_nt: TGTGCCAGCAGTGAAGGGGGTATTGCACCTAATGAAAAACTGTTTTTT

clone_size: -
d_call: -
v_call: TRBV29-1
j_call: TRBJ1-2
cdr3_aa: CNVHGVGYTF
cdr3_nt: TGCAACGTTCACGGTGTTGGCTACACCTTC

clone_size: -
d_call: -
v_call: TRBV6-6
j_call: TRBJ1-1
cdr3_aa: CASIKGGTTEAFF
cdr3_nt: TGTGCCAGCATCAAAGGTGGGACTACTGAAGCTTTCTTT

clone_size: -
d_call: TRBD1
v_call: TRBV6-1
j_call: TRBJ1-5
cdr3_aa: CVSRIDRAYSNRPQHF
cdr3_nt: TGTGTCAGCAGAATAGACAGGGCTTATAGCAATCGGCCCCAGCATTTT

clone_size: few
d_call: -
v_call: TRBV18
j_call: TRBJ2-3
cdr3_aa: CASSPDSEDTQYF
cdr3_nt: TGTGCCAGCTCACCGGACAGTGAGGATACGCAGTATTTT

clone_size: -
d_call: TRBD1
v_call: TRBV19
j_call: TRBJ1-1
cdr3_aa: CASSYRSGGEAFF
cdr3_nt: TGTGCCAGTAGCTATAGGTCAGGGGGAGAAGCTTTCTTT

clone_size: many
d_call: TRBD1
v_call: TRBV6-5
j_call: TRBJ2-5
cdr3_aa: CASSFGQGQETQYF
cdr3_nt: TGTGCCAGCAGTTTCGGACAGGGGCAAGAGACCCAGTACTTC

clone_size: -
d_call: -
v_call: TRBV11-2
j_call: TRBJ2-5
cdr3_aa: CTSSFSVGQETQYF
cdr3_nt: TGTACCAGCAGCTTCAGCGTGGGACAAGAGACCCAATACTTC

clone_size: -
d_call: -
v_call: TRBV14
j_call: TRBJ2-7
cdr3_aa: CASRQAGFSYEQYF
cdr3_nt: TGTGCCAGCAGGCAAGCTGGGTTCTCCTACGAGCAGTACTTC

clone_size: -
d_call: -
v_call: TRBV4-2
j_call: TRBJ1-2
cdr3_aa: CVISQEVIGVGGYTF
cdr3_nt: TGTGTCATCAGTCAGGAAGTAATCGGGGTGGGCGGCTACACCTTC